These 5 T cell receptor beta chains originate from one sample sequenced in a study of tumor-infiltrating lymphocytes in primary liver carcinoma. Making TCR beta cDNA involved around 500 ng total RNA and a constant-region primer. Amplification in three nested multiplex PCR rounds with slightly modified ARM-PCR gave rise to TCR beta libraries. A C-beta reverse primer was combined with TRBV1-TRBV30 forward primers in the first two PCR rounds, and each round had 10 cycles. TCRdb re-derived calls from the multiplex PCR reads in MiXCR, one entry per CDR3 protein. The table includes 100,000 or so distinct CDR3 sequences, around 80% detected once. Co-extraction of both nucleic acids (RNA and DNA) used 20-30 mg of unsorted bulk tissue. The sample comprised liver tumor tissue from sampling region 3. Noted subset: tumor region T3, left-lateral pole. The source of these receptors is a man in his forties with primary liver carcinoma and hepatitis B virus infection.

To note about this clonotype: One end of the junction is discordant with germline, which a read error may explain. The chain is built from TRBV5-1 and TRBJ2-1; D gene unclear. Per the germline V gene, CDR1 is SGHRS and CDR2 is YFSETQ. The CDR3 totals 14 residues. The CDR3 region has the DNA TGCGCCAGCAGCTTGGAGTACCAATACAATGGGCAGTCCTTC. It translates to CASSLEYQYNGQSF.

As regards this clonotype: One junction end disagrees with the germline gene, perhaps due to a read error. CDR3 sequence: CASISGLAGLYDEQFF. The CDR3 DNA sequence: TGTGCCAGCATCTCGGGACTAGCGGGATTATACGATGAACAGTTCTTC. This rearrangement joins TRBV5-8 to TRBJ2-1, with TRBD2 matching over 13 bases. Per the germline V gene, CDR1 is SGHTS and CDR2 is YDEGEE. CDR3 length equals 16 residues.

A word on this clonotype: The junction and the germline gene differ at one end; a read error may be behind it. CDR3 coding DNA: TGTGCCAACAGTTTCGGGACACCCGAGAAAAAGTGGGGCCGGTACTTC. Translation gives CANSFGTPEKKWGRYF. The chain carries TRBV6-2 or TRBV6-3 and TRBJ2-5; the D gene is possibly TRBD1 (6 bases). CDR3 size: 16 residues. Germline V lookup: CDR1 MNHEY, CDR2 SVGEGT.

In regard to this clonotype: The germline gene is not matched at one end of the junction; a read error may be the cause. The chain uses TRBV29-1 and TRBJ2-1, with 12 bases lining up with TRBD1. The length of the CDR3 is 15 residues. Germline V lookup: CDR1 SQVTM, CDR2 ANQGSEA. CDR3 region: CSVEFGTGGFYGQLF. CDR3 DNA: TGCAGCGTTGAGTTCGGGACAGGGGGCTTTTATGGGCAGCTCTTC.

Comment on this clonotype: A junction boundary mismatches the germline segment, possibly from a read error. This chain connects TRBV4-3 to TRBJ2-7, with D unclear. Looked up from germline, CDR1 is LGHNA and CDR2 is YSLEER. The CDR3 has 13 amino acids. The CDR3 DNA reads TGCGCCAGGAGCCCGCTCCTTCTCGAGGAGCAGTACTTC. Its translation is CARSPLLLEEQYF.